This T cell receptor (beta chain) was obtained from a study of control samples from healthy donors and cancer patients. Profiling relied on immunoSEQ multiplex PCR, and the TCRdb table lists in-frame clones only, not all of them. This table has 170,000 or so clones, roughly 93% appearing once. The source material was blood. The clonotype was recovered from a man aged 18 to 35 in good health.

This CDR3 is CASATRPDWNTEAFF. The CDR3 DNA sequence: TGTGCCAGCGCGACCCGCCCGGACTGGAACACTGAAGCTTTCTTT. The gene calls are TRBV18 and TRBJ1-1; no definite D call. Trimming pared 8 bases from V and 1 base from J, leaving 17 bases between. CDR1 is KGHSH and CDR2 is LQKENI in the germline V gene. This CDR3 is 15 amino acids long.